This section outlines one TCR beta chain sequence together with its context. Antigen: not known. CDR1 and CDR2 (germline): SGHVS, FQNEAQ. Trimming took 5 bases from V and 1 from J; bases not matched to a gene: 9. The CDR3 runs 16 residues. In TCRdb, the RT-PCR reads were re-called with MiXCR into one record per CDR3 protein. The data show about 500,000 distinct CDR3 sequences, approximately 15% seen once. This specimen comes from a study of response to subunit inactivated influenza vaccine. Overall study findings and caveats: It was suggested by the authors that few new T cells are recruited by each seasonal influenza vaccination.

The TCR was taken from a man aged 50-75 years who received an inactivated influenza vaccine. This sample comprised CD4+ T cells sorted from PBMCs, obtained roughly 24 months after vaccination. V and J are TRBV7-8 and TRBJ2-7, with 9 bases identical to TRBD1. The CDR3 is CASSRTGAPRSYEQYF. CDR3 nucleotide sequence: TGTGCCAGCAGCCGGACAGGGGCCCCTCGGTCCTACGAGCAGTACTTC. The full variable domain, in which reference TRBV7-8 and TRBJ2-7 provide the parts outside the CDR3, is GAGVSQSPRYKVAKRGQDVALRCDPISGHVSLFWYQQALGQGPEFLTYFQNEAQLDKSGLPSDRFFAERPEGSVSTLKIQRTQQEDSAVYLCASSRTGAPRSYEQYFGPGTRLTVT.